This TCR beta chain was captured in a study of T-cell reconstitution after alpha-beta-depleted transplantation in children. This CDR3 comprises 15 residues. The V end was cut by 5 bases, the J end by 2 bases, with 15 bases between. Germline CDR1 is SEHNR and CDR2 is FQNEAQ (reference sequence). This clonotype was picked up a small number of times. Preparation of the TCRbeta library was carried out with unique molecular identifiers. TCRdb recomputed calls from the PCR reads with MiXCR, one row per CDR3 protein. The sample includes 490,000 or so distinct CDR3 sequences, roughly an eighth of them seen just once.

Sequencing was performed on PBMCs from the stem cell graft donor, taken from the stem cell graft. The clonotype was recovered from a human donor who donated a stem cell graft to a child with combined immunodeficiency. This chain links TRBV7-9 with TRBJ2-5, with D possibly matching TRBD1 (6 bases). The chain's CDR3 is CASSRGQALQETQYF. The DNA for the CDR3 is TGTGCCAGCAGCCGGGGACAAGCGCTACAAGAGACCCAGTACTTC.